Listed below are T cell receptor beta chains from one sample, sequenced in a study of blood T cell repertoires in COVID-19. Only in-frame clones appear in the TCRdb table, and some are missing; sequencing was by immunoSEQ multiplex PCR. In the table there are a few hundred thousand clones, 80% to 90% of which are singletons. The sample was PBMCs or T cells enriched from blood (not recorded which). These receptors were obtained from a woman in her 30s who had recovered from COVID-19. Both conserved end residues are part of each CDR3. The order of the fields is V gene, D gene, clone size, J gene, CDR3 DNA, CDR3 protein. The D gene is left open where the match is weak. A row's size may be missing; if present it is once, few, many or a size class.

v_gene: TRBV4-1
d_gene: .
abundance: .
j_gene: TRBJ1-2
CDR3nt: TGCGCCAGCAGCCATCAAAGACCGGGGATTTATGGCTACACCTTC
CDR3aa: CASSHQRPGIYGYTF

v_gene: TRBV28
d_gene: TRBD1
abundance: once
j_gene: TRBJ2-2
CDR3nt: TGTGCCAGTAATACAGGGGCGTACACCGGGGAGCTGTTTTTT
CDR3aa: CASNTGAYTGELFF

v_gene: TRBV6-5
d_gene: .
abundance: .
j_gene: TRBJ1-4
CDR3nt: TGTGCCAGCAGTTACAATAGGGAGCGGGAAAAACTGTTTTTT
CDR3aa: CASSYNREREKLFF

v_gene: TRBV24-1
d_gene: .
abundance: .
j_gene: TRBJ1-5
CDR3nt: TGTGCCACCAGTGATTCGCCACTCGATCAGCCCCAGCATTTT
CDR3aa: CATSDSPLDQPQHF

v_gene: TRBV6-2/TRBV6-3
d_gene: TRBD1
abundance: .
j_gene: TRBJ2-7
CDR3nt: TGTGCCAGCAGTTACTCGGTCAGGGGGCGAGAAAAATGGGAGCAGTACTTC
CDR3aa: CASSYSVRGREKWEQYF

v_gene: TRBV13
d_gene: TRBD1
abundance: .
j_gene: TRBJ1-6
CDR3nt: TGTGCCAGCAGCCCAGGGGGTGCCGCTTGGTATAATTCACCCCTCCACTTT
CDR3aa: CASSPGGAAWYNSPLHF

v_gene: TRBV10-3
d_gene: .
abundance: .
j_gene: TRBJ1-5
CDR3nt: TGTGCCATCAGTGCCGGAGCTTATAGCAATCAGCCCCAGCATTTT
CDR3aa: CAISAGAYSNQPQHF

v_gene: TRBV10-3
d_gene: TRBD1
abundance: .
j_gene: TRBJ1-4
CDR3nt: TGTGCCATCAGAGAGGGGGCCGTAACTAATGAAAAACTGTTTTTT
CDR3aa: CAIREGAVTNEKLFF

v_gene: TRBV5-6
d_gene: TRBD1
abundance: .
j_gene: TRBJ1-6
CDR3nt: TGTGCCAGCAGCTATACCGACAGGGGAGACTCACCCCTCCACTTT
CDR3aa: CASSYTDRGDSPLHF

v_gene: TRBV19
d_gene: .
abundance: .
j_gene: TRBJ1-2
CDR3nt: TGTGCCAGTACTAAGGAGAAGAACTATGGCTACACCTTC
CDR3aa: CASTKEKNYGYTF

v_gene: TRBV30
d_gene: TRBD1
abundance: few
j_gene: TRBJ1-6
CDR3nt: TGTGCCTGGGATTCTACGGGACAGGGAAATTCACCCCTCCACTTT
CDR3aa: CAWDSTGQGNSPLHF

v_gene: TRBV27
d_gene: .
abundance: .
j_gene: TRBJ2-1
CDR3nt: TGTGCCAGCAGTCCGACTAGTCAAGCCACGGGTGAGCAGTTCTTC
CDR3aa: CASSPTSQATGEQFF